This T cell receptor (beta chain) emerged from a study of cytomegalovirus exposure and HLA in healthy donors. The CDR3 runs 13 residues. Trimming left V 0 bases short and J 6 bases short, with 7 bases between. Germline assignment: CDR1 SGHRS and CDR2 YFSETQ. Sequencing used immunoSEQ multiplex PCR; TCRdb keeps in-frame clones, though not all of them. The data show some 80,000 clones, with roughly 95% seen just once and more than 0.6% held by the top ten. This clonotype was obtained from a young woman in good health and CMV-seronegative. The gene calls are TRBV5-1 and TRBJ2-1; D unclear. The sample comprised PBMCs. The chain's CDR3 is CASSLVYRNEQFF. CDR3 coding DNA: TGCGCCAGCAGCTTGGTTTATCGCAATGAGCAGTTCTTC.